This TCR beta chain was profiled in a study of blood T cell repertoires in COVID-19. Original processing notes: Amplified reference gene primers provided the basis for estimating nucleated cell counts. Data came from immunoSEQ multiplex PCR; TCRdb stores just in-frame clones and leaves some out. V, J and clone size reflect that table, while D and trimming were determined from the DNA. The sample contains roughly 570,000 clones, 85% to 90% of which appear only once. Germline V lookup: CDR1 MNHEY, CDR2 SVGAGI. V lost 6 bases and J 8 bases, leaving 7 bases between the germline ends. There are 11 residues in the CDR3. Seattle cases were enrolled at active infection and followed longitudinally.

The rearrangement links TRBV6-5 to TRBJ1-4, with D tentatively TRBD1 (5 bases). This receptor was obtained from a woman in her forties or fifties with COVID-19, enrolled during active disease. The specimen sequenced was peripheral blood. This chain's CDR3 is CASRQEEKLFF. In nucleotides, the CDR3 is TGTGCCAGCAGACAGGAGGAAAAACTGTTTTTT.